The sequence of this T cell receptor (beta chain) was determined in a study of PD-1 blockade in classical Hodgkin lymphoma (dated by TCRdb to the early 2020s). Study-level background: Nivolumab dosing was 3 mg/kg intravenously every 2 weeks, continuing until either disease progression or unacceptable toxicity. To define a peripheral blood immune signature of response to PD-1 blockade in classical Hodgkin lymphoma, the study combined TCR beta sequencing with CyTOF. Results the study describes overall, beyond this receptor: A significant rise by C4D1 was seen in CD4+ but not CD8+ TCR diversity (p=0.0027 vs p=0.16), with the rise being most apparent in complete responders (p=0.02). Diversity was lower in patients who began nivolumab less than 1 year after ASCT, so these patients were left out of later analyses to avoid confounding by immune reconstitution. The study covered only a single clinical trial cohort, and the causes of the repertoire differences, possibly disease activity or prior therapy, were still not defined. Baseline TCR diversity was reported to be lower in newly diagnosed patients than in healthy donors, and even lower in relapsed/refractory patients. Among trial patients, those achieving complete response had baseline diversity similar to that of newly diagnosed patients, while diversity was significantly lower in partial responders and progressors.

Sample time point, as interpreted from the label and publication: cycle 1 day 1 (C1D1), immediately before nivolumab initiation. All trial patients had relapsed after autologous stem cell transplantation, with cohorts A, B and C differing in prior brentuximab vedotin exposure. A total of fewer than 70 patients with relapsed/refractory classical Hodgkin lymphoma made up the trial cohort, and each patient's best overall response was complete response, partial response or progressive disease. Trial patients were treated with single-agent nivolumab in the multi-cohort phase II CheckMate 205 trial. An independent review committee assessed best overall response by applying the 2007 International Working Group response criteria. Trial PBMCs were collected just before the start of nivolumab (C1D1) and during therapy at cycle 2 day 1 and cycle 4 day 1. After peripheral blood was drawn into 8 mL Vacutainer Cell Preparation Tubes, PBMCs were isolated by centrifugation and then cryopreserved.

As for this clone: This clone's antigen is unknown. The sample holds no much larger clone one base away, and base qualities are not on file.

Genomic DNA was extracted with the Qiagen DNeasy kit from unsorted PBMCs and from negatively selected CD4+ and CD8+ fractions. Using primers that anneal to V and J segments, immunoSEQ multiplex PCR amplified the TCR beta CDR3 regions. Amplification bias was minimized using a synthetic immune receptor repertoire, and residual bias was removed computationally after sequencing. From the authors' description of their analysis: Repertoire diversity was quantified as the Shannon entropy index using custom Python scripts. Unsorted, CD4+ and CD8+ repertoires were analyzed separately, except for combined analyses in which CD4+ and CD8+ sequences were merged in silico. A clone was considered expanded if an increase in frequency of at least 2-fold after treatment relative to C1D1 was found, and a pseudocount of 0.5 was applied to clones undetected at baseline. Clones with 0 or 1 copy at C1D1 were defined as singleton clones, while clones with 2 or more copies were defined as non-singleton clones. By matching protein sequences in sorted samples from the same patient, clones expanded in unsorted samples were annotated as CD4+, CD8+ or unknown. Wilcoxon tests were applied to paired samples to test diversity changes from C1D1 to C4D1. The table was pulled from immuneACCESS by TCRdb, which kept in-frame rearrangements only. Such tables lose some clones; where checked, under half of the loss comes from unresolved V genes, and the rest has no known cause. V, J and clone size are those of that table, while D and trimming were read from the DNA. The sample yields 21,000 or so clones; approximately 69% were counted once. Together, the top ten hold about 20% of the sample.

Its CDR3 holds 14 amino acids, cysteine through phenylalanine. Only the CDR3 part of the read is kept: 42 bases, read in frame from the first base. CDR1 is given as LNHDA and CDR2 as SQIVND, both from the germline V gene (reference sequence). V sheds 6 bases and J sheds 3 bases, leaving 12 bases between their ends. This TCR was sampled from a human donor with classical Hodgkin lymphoma. This sample comprised peripheral blood mononuclear cells (PBMCs), obtained at baseline. Recombination joined TRBV19 with TRBJ1-5; possibly the D gene is TRBD1, per 6 matching bases. The CDR3 loop reads CASRTGTANQPQHF. The bases are TGTGCCAGTAGAACAGGGACGGCCAATCAGCCCCAGCATTTT.